These T cell receptor beta chains were read from a single sample in a study of CD8+ T cells in alopecia areata. Generated by immunoSEQ multiplex PCR, the TCRdb table keeps only in-frame clones and is missing some. The table includes under 30,000 clones, 52% detected once. Material for sequencing was NKG2D-high CD8+ T cells sorted from blood. Every receptor here comes from a human donor with alopecia areata. CDR3s include the opening cysteine and the closing phenylalanine or tryptophan. D genes are given only for firm matches. Some rows mark clone size as missing; the rest say once, few, many or name a class of expanded clone.

J,D,size,V,DNA,CDR3
TRBJ2-1,NA,NA,TRBV6-6,TGTGCCAGCAGTTTTTTAAGGGGAAATGAGCAGTTCTTC,CASSFLRGNEQFF
TRBJ2-1,NA,NA,TRBV13,TGTGCCAGCAGACAGGGTTCGGATGAGCAGTTCTTC,CASRQGSDEQFF
TRBJ1-4,NA,NA,TRBV13,TGTGCCAGCAGCTGGGGGCAGGGTGGTGAAAAACTGTTTTTT,CASSWGQGGEKLFF
TRBJ1-2,TRBD1,once,TRBV7-9,TGTGCCAGCAGTGGGACAGGGGGGGCCTATGGCTACACCTTC,CASSGTGGAYGYTF
TRBJ2-2,NA,few,TRBV7-9,TGTGCCAGCAGCTTAGACACAGTCCAGAACACCGGGGAGCTGTTTTTT,CASSLDTVQNTGELFF
TRBJ1-1,NA,NA,TRBV27,TGTGCCAGCAGTTTTGGACTGAACACTGAAGCTTTCTTT,CASSFGLNTEAFF
TRBJ2-1,TRBD1,once,TRBV6-5,TGTGCCAGCAGGGCAGGGGGCACCTCCTACAATGAGCAGTTCTTC,CASRAGGTSYNEQFF
TRBJ2-7,NA,NA,TRBV2,TGTGCCAGCACCACCACCCCCCACCGGGCCTACGAGCAGTACTTC,CASTTTPHRAYEQYF
TRBJ2-5,TRBD1,NA,TRBV28,TGTGCCAGCAGATGGGGACAGGGGGTTCAAGAGACCCAGTACTTC,CASRWGQGVQETQYF
TRBJ2-6,NA,NA,TRBV23-1,TGCGCCAGCAGTAAAAAGAGGGTCGGGGCCAACGTCCTGACTTTC,CASSKKRVGANVLTF
TRBJ2-1,TRBD1,few,TRBV9,TGTGCCAGCAGCGCGACAGGGTCCAACAATGAGCAGTTCTTC,CASSATGSNNEQFF
TRBJ2-1,NA,few,TRBV29-1,TGCAGCGTTGAAGAAACGCGTAATGAGCAGTTCTTC,CSVEETRNEQFF
TRBJ2-1,NA,NA,TRBV5-1,TGCGCCAGCAGCTTAGCGGGCCCCTCTGAGCAGTTCTTC,CASSLAGPSEQFF
TRBJ2-1,NA,NA,TRBV30,TGTGCCTGGGGGACTGGGAATGAGCAGTTCTTC,CAWGTGNEQFF
TRBJ2-2,NA,NA,TRBV7-9,TGTGCCAGGGTGAGGTGCGGGGAGCTGTTTTTT,CARVRCGELFF
TRBJ2-7,TRBD1,NA,TRBV28,TGTGCCAGCAGTGCCGGGACAGGGGTCTACGAGCAGTACTTC,CASSAGTGVYEQYF